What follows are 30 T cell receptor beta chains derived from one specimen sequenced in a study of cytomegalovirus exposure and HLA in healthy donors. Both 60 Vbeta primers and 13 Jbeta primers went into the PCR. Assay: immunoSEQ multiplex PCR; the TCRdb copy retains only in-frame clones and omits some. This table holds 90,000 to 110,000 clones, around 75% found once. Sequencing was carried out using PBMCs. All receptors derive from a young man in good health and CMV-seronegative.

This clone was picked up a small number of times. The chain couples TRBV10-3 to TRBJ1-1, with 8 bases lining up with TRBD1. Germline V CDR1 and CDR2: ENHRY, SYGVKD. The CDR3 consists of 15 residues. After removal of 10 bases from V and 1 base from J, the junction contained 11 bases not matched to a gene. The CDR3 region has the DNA TGTGCCACCTGGCCTCAGGGGGCAGGGAACACTGAAGCTTTCTTT. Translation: CATWPQGAGNTEAFF.

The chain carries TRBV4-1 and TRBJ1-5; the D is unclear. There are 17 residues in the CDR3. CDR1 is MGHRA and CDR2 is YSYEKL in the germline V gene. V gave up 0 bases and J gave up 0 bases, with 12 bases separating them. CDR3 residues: CASSQEASDYSNQPQHF. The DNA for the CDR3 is TGCGCCAGCAGCCAAGAGGCCAGCGATTATAGCAATCAGCCCCAGCATTTT.

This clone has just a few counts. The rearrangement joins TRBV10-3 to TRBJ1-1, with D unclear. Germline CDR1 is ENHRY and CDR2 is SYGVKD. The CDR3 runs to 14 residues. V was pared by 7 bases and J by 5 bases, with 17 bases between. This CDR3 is CAITQRGMGTEAFF. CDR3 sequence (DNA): TGTGCCATCACTCAGCGAGGGATGGGAACTGAAGCTTTCTTT.

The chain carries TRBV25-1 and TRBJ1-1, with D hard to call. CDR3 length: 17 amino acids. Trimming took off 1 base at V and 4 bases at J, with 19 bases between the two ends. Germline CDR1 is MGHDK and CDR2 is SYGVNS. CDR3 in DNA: TGTGCCAGCAGTGAATCGGCACGTGGGAGGAAAGGCACTGAAGCTTTCTTT. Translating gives CASSESARGRKGTEAFF.

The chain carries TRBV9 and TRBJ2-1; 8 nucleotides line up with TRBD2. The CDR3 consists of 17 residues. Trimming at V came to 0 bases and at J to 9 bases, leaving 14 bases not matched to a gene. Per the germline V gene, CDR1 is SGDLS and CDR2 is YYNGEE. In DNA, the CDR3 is TGTGCCAGCAGCGTAGAGGGGTTGGGGACTAGGTTCAGTGAGCAGTTCTTC. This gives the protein CASSVEGLGTRFSEQFF.

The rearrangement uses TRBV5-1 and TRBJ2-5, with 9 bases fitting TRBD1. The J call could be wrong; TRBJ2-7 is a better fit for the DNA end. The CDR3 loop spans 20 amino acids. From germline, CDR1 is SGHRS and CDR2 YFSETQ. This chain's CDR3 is CASSLSAGTGPSLSYYEQYF. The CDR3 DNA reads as TGCGCCAGCAGCTTGAGTGCCGGGACAGGGCCCTCTCTAAGTTACTACGAGCAGTACTTC.

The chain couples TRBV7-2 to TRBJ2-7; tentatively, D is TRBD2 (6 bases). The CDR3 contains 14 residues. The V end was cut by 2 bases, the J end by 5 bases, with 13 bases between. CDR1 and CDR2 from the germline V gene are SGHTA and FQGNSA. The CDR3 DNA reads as TGTGCCAGCAGCTTATTCTTCCGGAGGGACGAGCAGTACTTC. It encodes CASSLFFRRDEQYF.

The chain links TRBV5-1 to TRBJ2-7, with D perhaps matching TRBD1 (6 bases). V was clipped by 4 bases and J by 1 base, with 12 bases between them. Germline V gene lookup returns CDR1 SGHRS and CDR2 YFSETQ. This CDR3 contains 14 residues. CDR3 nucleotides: TGCGCCAGCAGCCAGACAGGTTCATCCTACGAGCAGTACTTC. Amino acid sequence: CASSQTGSSYEQYF.

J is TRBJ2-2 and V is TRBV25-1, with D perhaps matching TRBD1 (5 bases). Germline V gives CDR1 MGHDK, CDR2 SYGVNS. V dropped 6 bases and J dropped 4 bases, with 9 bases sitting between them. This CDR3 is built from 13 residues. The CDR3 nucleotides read TGTGCCAGCAGCGGCAGGGTCACCGGGGAGCTGTTTTTT. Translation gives CASSGRVTGELFF. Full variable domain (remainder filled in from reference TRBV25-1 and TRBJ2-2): EADIYQTPRYLVIGTGKKITLECSQTMGHDKMYWYQQDPGMELHLIHYSYGVNSTEKGDLSSESTVSRIRTEHFPLTLESARPSHTSQYLCASSGRVTGELFFGEGSRLTVL.

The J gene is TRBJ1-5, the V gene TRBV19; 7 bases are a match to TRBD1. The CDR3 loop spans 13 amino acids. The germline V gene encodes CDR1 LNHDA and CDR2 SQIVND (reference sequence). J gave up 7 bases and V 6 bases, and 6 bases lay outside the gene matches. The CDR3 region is CASSFQGGQPQHF. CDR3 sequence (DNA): TGTGCCAGTAGCTTTCAGGGGGGCCAGCCCCAGCATTTT.

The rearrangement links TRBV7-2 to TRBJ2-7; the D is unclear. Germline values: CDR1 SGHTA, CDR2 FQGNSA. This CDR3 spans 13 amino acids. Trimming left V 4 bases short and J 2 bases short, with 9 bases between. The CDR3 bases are TGTGCCAGCAGCTCCCAGGCGCCCTACGAGCAGTACTTC. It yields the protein CASSSQAPYEQYF.

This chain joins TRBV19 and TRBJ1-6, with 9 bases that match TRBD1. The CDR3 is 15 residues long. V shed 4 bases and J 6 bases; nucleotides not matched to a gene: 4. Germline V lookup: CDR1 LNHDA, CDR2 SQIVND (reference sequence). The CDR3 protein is CASSNRGQGNSPLHF. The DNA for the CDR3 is TGTGCCAGTAGTAACCGGGGACAGGGTAATTCACCCCTCCACTTT.

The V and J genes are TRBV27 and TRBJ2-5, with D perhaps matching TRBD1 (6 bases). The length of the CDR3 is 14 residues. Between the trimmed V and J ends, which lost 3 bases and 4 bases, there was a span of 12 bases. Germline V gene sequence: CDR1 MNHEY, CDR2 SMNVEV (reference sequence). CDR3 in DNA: TGTGCCAGCAGTTTGGGCAGGGGACGAGAGACCCAGTACTTC. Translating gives CASSLGRGRETQYF.

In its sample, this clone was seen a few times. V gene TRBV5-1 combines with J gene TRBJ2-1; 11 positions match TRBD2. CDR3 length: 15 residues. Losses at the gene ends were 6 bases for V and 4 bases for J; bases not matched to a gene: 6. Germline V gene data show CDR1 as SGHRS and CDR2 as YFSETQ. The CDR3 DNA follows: TGCGCCAGCACTCTGGGACTAGCGGCATACAATGAGCAGTTCTTC. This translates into CASTLGLAAYNEQFF.

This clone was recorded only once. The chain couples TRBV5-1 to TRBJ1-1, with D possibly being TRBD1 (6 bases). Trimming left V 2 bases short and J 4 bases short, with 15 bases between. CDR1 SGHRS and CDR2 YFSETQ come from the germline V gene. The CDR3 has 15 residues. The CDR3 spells CASSFPINRATEAFF. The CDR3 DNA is TGCGCCAGCAGCTTTCCGATAAACAGGGCCACTGAAGCTTTCTTT.

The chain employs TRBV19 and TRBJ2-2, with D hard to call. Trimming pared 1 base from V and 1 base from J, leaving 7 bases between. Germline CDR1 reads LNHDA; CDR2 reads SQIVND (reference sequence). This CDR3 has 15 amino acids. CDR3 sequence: CASSIGFRNTGELFF. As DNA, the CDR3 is TGTGCCAGTAGTATAGGGTTCAGGAACACCGGGGAGCTGTTTTTT.

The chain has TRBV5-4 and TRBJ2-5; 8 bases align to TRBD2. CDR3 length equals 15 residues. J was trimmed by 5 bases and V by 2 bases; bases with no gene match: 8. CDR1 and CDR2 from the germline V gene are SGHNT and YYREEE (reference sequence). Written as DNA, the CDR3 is TGTGCCAGCAGCTTTACGGGAGGGCCGGGGGAGACCCAGTACTTC. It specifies CASSFTGGPGETQYF.

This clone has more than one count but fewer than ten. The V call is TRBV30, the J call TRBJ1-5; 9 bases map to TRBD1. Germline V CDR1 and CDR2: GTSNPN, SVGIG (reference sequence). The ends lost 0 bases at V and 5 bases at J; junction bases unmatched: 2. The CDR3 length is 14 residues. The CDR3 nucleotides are TGTGCCTGGAGTGTACAGGGGGCAGATCAGCCCCAGCATTTT. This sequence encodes CAWSVQGADQPQHF.

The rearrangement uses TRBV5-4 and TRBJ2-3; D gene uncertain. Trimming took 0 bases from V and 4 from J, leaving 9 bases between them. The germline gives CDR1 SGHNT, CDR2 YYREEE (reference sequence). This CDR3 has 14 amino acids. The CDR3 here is CASSLDLYSDTQYF. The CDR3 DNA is TGTGCCAGCAGCTTGGACTTGTACTCAGATACGCAGTATTTT.

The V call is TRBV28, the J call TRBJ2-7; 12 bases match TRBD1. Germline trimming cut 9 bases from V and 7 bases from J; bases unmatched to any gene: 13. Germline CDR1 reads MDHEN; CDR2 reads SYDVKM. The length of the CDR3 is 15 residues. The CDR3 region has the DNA TGTGCCAGTACCCACCGGGACAGGGGGCGAGGGGAGCAGTACTTC. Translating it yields CASTHRDRGRGEQYF.

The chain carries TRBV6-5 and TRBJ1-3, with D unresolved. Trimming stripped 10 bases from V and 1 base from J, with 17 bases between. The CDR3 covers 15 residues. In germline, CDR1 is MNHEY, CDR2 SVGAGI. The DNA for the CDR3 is TGTGCCACCAGCCGGGGAGCTCAATCTGGAAACACCATATATTTT. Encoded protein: CATSRGAQSGNTIYF.

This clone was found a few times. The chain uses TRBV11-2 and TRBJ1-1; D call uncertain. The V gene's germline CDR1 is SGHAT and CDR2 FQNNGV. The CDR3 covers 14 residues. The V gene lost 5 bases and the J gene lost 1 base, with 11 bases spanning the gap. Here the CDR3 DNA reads TGTGCCAGCAGCAATGTTCGGGAGAACACTGAAGCTTTCTTT. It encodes CASSNVRENTEAFF. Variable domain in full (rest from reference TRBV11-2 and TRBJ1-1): EAGVAQSPRYKIIEKRQSVAFWCNPISGHATLYWYQQILGQGPKLLIQFQNNGVVDDSQLPKDRFSAERLKGVDSTLKIQPAKLEDSAVYLCASSNVRENTEAFFGQGTRLTVV.

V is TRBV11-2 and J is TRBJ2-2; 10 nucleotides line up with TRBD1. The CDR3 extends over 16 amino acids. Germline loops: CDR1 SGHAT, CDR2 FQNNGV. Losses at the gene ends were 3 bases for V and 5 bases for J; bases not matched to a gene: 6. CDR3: CASSFRGQGSTGELFF. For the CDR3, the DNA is TGTGCCAGCAGCTTTAGGGGACAGGGGTCGACCGGGGAGCTGTTTTTT.

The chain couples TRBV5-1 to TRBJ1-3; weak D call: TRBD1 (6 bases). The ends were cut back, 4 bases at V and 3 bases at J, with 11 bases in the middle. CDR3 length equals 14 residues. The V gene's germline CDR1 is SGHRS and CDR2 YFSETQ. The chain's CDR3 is CASSPRTDGNTIYF. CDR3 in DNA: TGCGCCAGCAGCCCACGGACAGATGGAAACACCATATATTTT.

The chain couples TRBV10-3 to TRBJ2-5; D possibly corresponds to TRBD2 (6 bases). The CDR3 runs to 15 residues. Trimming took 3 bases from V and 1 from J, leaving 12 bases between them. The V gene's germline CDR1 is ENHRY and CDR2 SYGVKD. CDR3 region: CAISDGGASQETQYF. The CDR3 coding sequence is TGTGCCATCAGTGACGGCGGGGCCAGCCAAGAGACCCAGTACTTC.

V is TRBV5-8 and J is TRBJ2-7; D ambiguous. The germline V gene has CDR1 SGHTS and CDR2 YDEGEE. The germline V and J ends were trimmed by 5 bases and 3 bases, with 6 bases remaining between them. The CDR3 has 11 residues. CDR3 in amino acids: CASSRGYEQYF. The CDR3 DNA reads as TGTGCCAGCAGTCGCGGCTACGAGCAGTACTTC.

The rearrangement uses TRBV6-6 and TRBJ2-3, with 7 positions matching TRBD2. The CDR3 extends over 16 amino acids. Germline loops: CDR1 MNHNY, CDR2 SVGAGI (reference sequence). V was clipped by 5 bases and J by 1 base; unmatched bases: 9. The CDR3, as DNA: TGTGCCAGCAGTCCCCTGGGTGGGAGGGGCACAGATACGCAGTATTTT. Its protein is CASSPLGGRGTDTQYF.

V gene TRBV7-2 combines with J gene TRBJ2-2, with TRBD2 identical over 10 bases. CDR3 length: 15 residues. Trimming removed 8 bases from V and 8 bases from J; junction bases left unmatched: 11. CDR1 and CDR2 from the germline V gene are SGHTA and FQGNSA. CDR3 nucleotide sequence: TGTGCCAGCTCGGAGCGGGGGGGTGACTCGGGGGAGCTGTTTTTT. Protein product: CASSERGGDSGELFF. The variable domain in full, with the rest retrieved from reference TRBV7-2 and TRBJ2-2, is GAGVSQSPSNKVTEKGKDVELRCDPISGHTALYWYRQSLGQGLEFLIYFQGNSAPDKSGLPSDRFSAERTGGSVSTLTIQRTQQEDSAVYLCASSERGGDSGELFFGEGSRLTVL.

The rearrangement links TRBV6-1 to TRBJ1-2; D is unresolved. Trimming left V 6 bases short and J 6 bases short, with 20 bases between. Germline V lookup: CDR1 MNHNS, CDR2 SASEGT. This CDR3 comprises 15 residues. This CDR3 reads CASRAYPSEPHGYTF. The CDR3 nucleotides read TGTGCCAGCAGGGCATATCCCAGCGAGCCCCATGGCTACACCTTC.

DNA for the CDR3: TGTGCCAGTCCCGCGGCGCGGGAGGGCGATAGACACACCGCAAAACCCCCCACGTACGAGCAGTACTTC. Protein sequence: CASPAAREGDRHTAKPPTYEQYF. The chain is built from TRBV27 and TRBJ2-7; the match to TRBD2 covers 9 bases. The junction had 37 bases not matched to a gene; V was cut back by 9 bases and J by 4 bases. Germline V lookup: CDR1 MNHEY, CDR2 SMNVEV (reference sequence). The CDR3 runs to 23 residues.